This T cell receptor (beta chain) was sequenced for a study of post-analysis software for immune sequencing data. Study at large: Disease trajectories encompassed relapsing-remitting, secondary progressive and progressive-relapsing multiple sclerosis.

The authors incorporated unique molecular identifiers into the TCR beta cDNA libraries. Around 500,000 cDNA molecules were obtained from approximately 1 to 10 million T cells. TCRdb re-called the PCR reads through MiXCR, storing one row per CDR3 protein. The repertoire holds 250,000 to 300,000 distinct CDR3 sequences, 35% to 45% seen once, with 4% to 5.5% in the top ten. This clonotype was seen repeatedly, ten times or more. Its specificity is not known. Findings and limits, study-wide: Patients used several TRBV segments, including TRBV5-6, TRBV5-1 and TRBV20-1, more often than controls. Significantly lower normalized Chao1 diversity was seen in multiple sclerosis patients than in controls. F-measure co-clustering was strong for batch-matched samples.

Germline loops: CDR1 DFQATT, CDR2 SNEGSKA (reference sequence). The CDR3 runs 14 residues. The V and J ends lost 2 bases and 0 bases respectively, with 11 bases between them. This TCR was sampled from a girl between 5 and 17 years old with multiple sclerosis. V gene TRBV20-1 combines with J gene TRBJ2-7, with D unresolved. Sequenced sample: blood. CDR3 bases: TGCAGTGCTAGATCCGACACAAGCTCCTACGAGCAGTACTTC. The encoded protein is CSARSDTSSYEQYF.